This TCR beta chain was obtained from a study of T cell responses to AZD1222 COVID-19 vaccine (TCRdb year 2021). At the level of the whole study: AZD1222 recipients whose second dose came at about 4 weeks and those whose second dose came at about 12 weeks were combined into one group, since spike-specific TCR depth and breadth did not differ between the two schedules. Trial participants were enrolled by age into 18-55, 56-69 and 70-plus year subgroups, with about 150, 28 and 57 TCR-sequenced participants respectively. A total of about 240 trial participants underwent TCR sequencing, of whom about 210 received two doses of AZD1222 and around 25 received two doses of the MenACWY control vaccine. The full study reports these points: The 56-69-year group was small, and its depth increase did not reach significance, likely because of low power. Reportedly, close to half of the unique spike-specific TCRs recognized epitopes lying outside the regions that are mutated in the B.1.351 and B.1.1.7 variants. Participants were mostly white British and included more females than males, and it was suggested by the authors that clonal diversity may have been underestimated. A significant rise in spike-specific TCR breadth and depth was observed after two AZD1222 doses relative to day 0 and relative to MenACWY recipients. The whole spike protein was spanned by vaccine-associated CD4 TCRs, and dominant responses were seen in regions 160-218 and 743-854. Only five to seven AZD1222 recipients were SARS-CoV-2 seropositive at baseline, limiting conclusions about previously exposed vaccinees. No day 14 peak-response samples were available, so repertoires were characterized only after the peak T cell response.

Regarding this clone: Its specific antigen is unknown. Base qualities are not provided; no much larger clone lies one nucleotide away.

Taken with the paper, the label for time point translates to: baseline before first vaccination. Vaccinee samples were obtained from the UK trials COV001 and COV002, which included a single-blind randomized controlled phase 2/3 trial of AZD1222 (ChAdOx1 nCoV-19) in healthy adults. For TCRbeta chain sequencing, PBMC samples were collected from trial participants at day 0 and at day 28 after the second dose. The CDR3 runs 15 residues from the cysteine to the phenylalanine. The only DNA kept is the CDR3, 45 bases in frame from the first base. V is shortened by 3 bases, J by 0 bases, and the region joining them spans 8 bases. The germline V gene encodes CDR1 MGHRA and CDR2 YSYEKL. The CDR3 regions of human TCRbeta chains were subjected to immunosequencing. The paper's data handling went like this. TCRs in the repertoires were matched against a reference library of SARS-CoV-2-specific TCRs that had been generated with the MIRA antigen-specificity platform. Breadth meant the fraction of unique TCRs that were SARS-CoV-2-associated, whereas depth meant the fraction of total T cells that were SARS-CoV-2-associated. Using the MIRA data, each spike-specific TCR was assigned both to the spike region to which the TCR was reactive and to a CD4 or CD8 class. Log10-transformed breadth and depth values were compared by one-way ANOVA with Sidak's multiple comparisons tests. TCRdb took over this immuneACCESS table, retaining in-frame rearrangements with V and J assigned. Such tables are incomplete; in checked studies, under half of the missing clones stem from an unresolved V gene, and the remainder is unexplained. V and J calls plus clone size are reproduced from that table; the DNA served to infer D and trimming. The sample table records approximately 100,000 clones; about 86% of these occur just once. Together, the top ten hold roughly 1.4% of the sample.

Recombination connected TRBV4-1 to TRBJ2-2, and TRBD1 may be the D gene, going by 6 matching bases. This clonotype was obtained from an adult in good health. Sample: peripheral blood, taken on day 0 of AZD1222 vaccination. The DNA sequence is given as TGCGCCAGCAGCCAGGCAGGGGCGAACACCGGGGAGCTGTTTTTT. It encodes CASSQAGANTGELFF.